The 11 T cell receptor beta chains given below trace back to one sample, sequenced in a study of a mutant IDH1 vaccine in newly diagnosed glioma. Only in-frame clones appear in the TCRdb table, and some are missing; sequencing was by immunoSEQ multiplex PCR. This sample has 30,000 or so clones; over 75% occur once, and the top ten carry under 4%. Their cognate antigens are unknown. Specified time point: week 35, safety follow-up. Vaccine doses each comprised 300 ug of mutant IDH1 20-mer peptide, with topical imiquimod. The material sequenced was PBMCs, taken from a glioma patient whose treatment included an IDH1 peptide vaccine. These receptor sequences come from a middle-aged man with glioma. Some clones in this sample may be carry-over from other donors' samples.

The chain joins TRBV10-3 to TRBJ2-5, with unresolved D. In germline, CDR1 is ENHRY, CDR2 SYGVKD. V lost 2 bases and J 7 bases, leaving 5 bases between the germline ends. This CDR3 region has 11 residues. The CDR3 loop reads CAISEDRTQYF. The CDR3 region has the DNA TGTGCCATCAGTGAGGACCGGACCCAGTACTTC.

Judged by abundance, this clone is medium-sized (0.01 to 0.1%). V usage is TRBV2 and J usage is TRBJ1-2; 9 nucleotides match TRBD1. The CDR3 is 10 residues long. From germline, CDR1 is SNHLY and CDR2 FYNNEI. The V segment lost 8 bases and the J segment 8 bases; nucleotides outside the gene matches: 0. This CDR3 is CASGQGGYTF. The CDR3 region has the DNA TGTGCCAGCGGACAGGGGGGCTACACCTTC.

The chain employs TRBV18 and TRBJ2-3; no firm D call. This CDR3 is built from 14 residues. CDR1 and CDR2 (germline): KGHSH, LQKENI. V lost 3 bases, J lost 4 bases, and 11 bases lay in between. The CDR3: CASSPIGPADTQYF. CDR3 coding DNA: TGTGCCAGCTCACCGATTGGACCAGCAGATACGCAGTATTTT.

The CDR3 coding sequence is TGTGCCAGCAGCTTGTACTCCCGCTACGAGCAGTACTTC. Protein product: CASSLYSRYEQYF. The chain recombines TRBV13 with TRBJ2-7; D is unclear. Per the germline V gene, CDR1 is PRHDT and CDR2 is FYEKMQ (reference sequence). The CDR3 has 13 amino acids. V was pared by 3 bases and J by 3 bases, with 9 bases between.

The chain combines TRBV6-5 with TRBJ1-2, with 9 bases that match TRBD1. Looked up from germline, CDR1 is MNHEY and CDR2 is SVGAGI. V lost 4 bases to trimming and J lost 7 bases; unmatched junction nucleotides: 7. The CDR3 runs to 14 residues. Here the CDR3 DNA reads TGTGCCAGCAGTTGGGGACAGGGACTGACTGGCTACACCTTC. Amino acid sequence: CASSWGQGLTGYTF.

V gene TRBV27 combines with J gene TRBJ2-7; D is ambiguous. V shed 6 bases and J shed 4 bases, with 10 bases lying between them. Per germline, CDR1 MNHEY and CDR2 SMNVEV (reference sequence). This CDR3 region has 12 residues. The CDR3 protein is CASSLTAYEQYF. As DNA, the CDR3 is TGTGCCAGCAGCCTGACGGCTTACGAGCAGTACTTC.

The chain employs TRBV6-6 and TRBJ1-5; 9 bases line up with TRBD1. Germline CDR1 is MNHNY and CDR2 is SVGAGI (reference sequence). Germline trimming cut 6 bases from V and 3 bases from J; bases unmatched to any gene: 6. CDR3 length equals 15 residues. The CDR3 region is CASSLGQGYNQPQHF. CDR3 coding DNA: TGTGCCAGCAGCTTGGGACAGGGTTACAATCAGCCCCAGCATTTT.

This chain uses TRBV5-4 with TRBJ1-2; TRBD1 matches 8 bases. The CDR3 spans 15 residues. The junction had 9 bases not matched to a gene; V was cut back by 3 bases and J by 5 bases. The V gene's germline CDR1 is SGHNT and CDR2 YYREEE (reference sequence). CDR3 coding DNA: TGTGCCAGCAGCTGGGGGGGGACAGGTGAATATGGCTACACCTTC. This sequence encodes CASSWGGTGEYGYTF.

The genes are TRBV7-6 and TRBJ1-1, with D tentatively TRBD1 (6 bases). In germline, CDR1 is SGHVS, CDR2 FNYEAQ. The CDR3 contains 14 residues. Trimming left V 6 bases short and J 0 bases short, with 11 bases between. The CDR3 here is CASRQGPMNTEAFF. The CDR3 DNA reads as TGTGCCAGCAGACAGGGTCCTATGAACACTGAAGCTTTCTTT.

The chain carries TRBV15 and TRBJ2-2, with 8 bases aligning to TRBD1. Trimming cost V 3 bases and J 4 bases; bases outside gene matches: 1. Per the germline V gene, CDR1 is LNHNV and CDR2 is YYDKDF (reference sequence). This CDR3 is 14 amino acids long. CDR3 sequence reads: CATSSTGGTGELFF. The CDR3 DNA reads as TGTGCCACCAGCAGCACAGGGGGCACCGGGGAGCTGTTTTTT.

The rearrangement links TRBV10-3 to TRBJ2-7; 9 nucleotides align to TRBD1. V lost 10 bases and J lost 5; bases outside the gene matches: 12. CDR1 ENHRY and CDR2 SYGVKD come from the germline V gene. This CDR3 is 14 amino acids long. This CDR3 is CATRPGQGPNEQYF. The CDR3 region has the DNA TGTGCCACCAGACCGGGACAGGGACCCAACGAGCAGTACTTC.